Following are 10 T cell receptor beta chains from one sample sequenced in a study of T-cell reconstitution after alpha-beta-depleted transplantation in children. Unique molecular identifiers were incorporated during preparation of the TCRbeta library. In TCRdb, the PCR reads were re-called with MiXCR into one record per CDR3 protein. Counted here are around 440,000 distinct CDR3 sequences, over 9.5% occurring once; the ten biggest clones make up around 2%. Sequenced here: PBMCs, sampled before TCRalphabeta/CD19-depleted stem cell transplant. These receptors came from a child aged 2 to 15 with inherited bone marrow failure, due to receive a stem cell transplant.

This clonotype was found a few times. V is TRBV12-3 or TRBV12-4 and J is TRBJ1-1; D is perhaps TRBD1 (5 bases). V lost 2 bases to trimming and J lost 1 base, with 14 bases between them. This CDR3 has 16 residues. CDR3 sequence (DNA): TGTGCCAGCAGTTTATATAGGGGAATCTGGAACACTGAAGCTTTCTTT. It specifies CASSLYRGIWNTEAFF.

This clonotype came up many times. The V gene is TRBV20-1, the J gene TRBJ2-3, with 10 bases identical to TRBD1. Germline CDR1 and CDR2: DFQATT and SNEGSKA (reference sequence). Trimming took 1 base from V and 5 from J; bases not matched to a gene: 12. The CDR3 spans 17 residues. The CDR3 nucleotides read TGCAGTGCTAGAGTCGGAGCCGGGACAGGGGATGTAGATACGCAGTATTTT. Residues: CSARVGAGTGDVDTQYF.

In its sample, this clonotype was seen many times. This chain's CDR3 is CASSPFAFREGETQYF. In nucleotides, the CDR3 is TGTGCCAGCAGTCCTTTTGCGTTCAGGGAGGGAGAGACCCAGTACTTC. This rearrangement joins TRBV27 to TRBJ2-5; 7 nucleotides align to TRBD2. The germline gives CDR1 MNHEY, CDR2 SMNVEV (reference sequence). J lost 4 bases, V lost 5 bases, and 13 bases had no gene match. The CDR3 sequence is 16 residues long.

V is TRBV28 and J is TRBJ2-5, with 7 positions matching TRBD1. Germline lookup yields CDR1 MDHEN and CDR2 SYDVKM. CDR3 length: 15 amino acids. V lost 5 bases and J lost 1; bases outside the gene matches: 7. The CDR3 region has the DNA TGTGCCAGCAGTCCCGCCGGGACAGCCCAAGAGACCCAGTACTTC. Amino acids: CASSPAGTAQETQYF.

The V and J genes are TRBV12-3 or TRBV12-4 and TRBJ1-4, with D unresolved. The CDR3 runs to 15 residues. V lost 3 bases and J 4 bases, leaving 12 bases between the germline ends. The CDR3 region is CASSFIGNGNEKLFF. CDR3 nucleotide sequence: TGTGCCAGCAGTTTCATAGGGAACGGTAATGAAAAACTGTTTTTT.

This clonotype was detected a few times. The CDR3 reads CASSQEIRDRTGELFF. CDR3 DNA: TGTGCCAGCAGCCAAGAAATTAGGGACAGAACCGGGGAGCTGTTTTTT. The V gene is TRBV4-2, the J gene TRBJ2-2; 7 bases fit TRBD1. The germline gives CDR1 LGHNA, CDR2 YNFKEQ. CDR3 length equals 16 residues. V lost 0 bases to trimming and J lost 5 bases; unmatched junction nucleotides: 6.

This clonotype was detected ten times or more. CDR3 amino acids: CASSFVGPGYTF. The CDR3 nucleotides read TGTGCCAGCAGTTTTGTGGGGCCCGGCTACACCTTC. The J gene is TRBJ1-2, the V gene TRBV12-3 or TRBV12-4; tentative D call: TRBD1 (5 bases). The CDR3 extends over 12 amino acids. V lost 3 bases and J lost 8, with 10 bases in between.

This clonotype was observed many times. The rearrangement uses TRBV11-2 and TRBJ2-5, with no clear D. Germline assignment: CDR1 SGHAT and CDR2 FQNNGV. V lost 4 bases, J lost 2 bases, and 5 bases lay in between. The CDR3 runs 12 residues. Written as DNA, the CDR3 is TGTGCCAGCAGCTGGGCGCAAGAGACCCAGTACTTC. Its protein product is CASSWAQETQYF.

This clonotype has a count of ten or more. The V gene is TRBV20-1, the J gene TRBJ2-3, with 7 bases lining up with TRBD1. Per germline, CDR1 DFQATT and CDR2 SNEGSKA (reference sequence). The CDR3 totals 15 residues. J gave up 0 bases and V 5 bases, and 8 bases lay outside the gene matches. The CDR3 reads CSARAQGRSTDTQYF. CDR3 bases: TGCAGTGCTCGCGCACAGGGGCGTAGCACAGATACGCAGTATTTT.

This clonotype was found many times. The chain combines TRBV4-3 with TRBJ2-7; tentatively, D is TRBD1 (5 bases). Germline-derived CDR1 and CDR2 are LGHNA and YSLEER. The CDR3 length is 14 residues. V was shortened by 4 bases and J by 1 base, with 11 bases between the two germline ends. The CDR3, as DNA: TGCGCCAGCAGCCCGGGTCCAGGGTCCTACGAGCAGTACTTC. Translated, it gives CASSPGPGSYEQYF.